This section outlines one T cell receptor beta chain sequence together with its context. Its target is not known. Points from the study as a whole: Larger-cohort validation covered only one TCR beta V-J rearrangement. The TCR gene usage of tumor memory CD4+ T cells clustered together with blood and lymph node memory CD4+ cells and with lymph node naive CD4+ cells. Tumor-infiltrating Treg TCR alpha and beta sequences overlapped most with tumor naive CD4+ T cells, then blood naive.

Full-length variable regions came from constant-region reverse primers plus semi-nested Nested Universal Primer A PCR. TCRdb re-called the 5' RACE reads through MiXCR, storing one row per CDR3 protein. The top ten hold 3.2% of the sample, which has about 55,000 distinct CDR3 sequences, less than 25% seen once. The CDR3 covers 12 residues. Germline V gene lookup returns CDR1 MNHNY and CDR2 SVGAGI (reference sequence). The germline V and J ends were trimmed by 6 bases and 10 bases, with 12 bases remaining between them. The sorted Tregs were CD4+CD25+CD127-/low cells. The V and J genes are TRBV6-6 and TRBJ1-4; TRBD1 might be the D (6 bases). Sequencing input: tumor-infiltrating Tregs sorted from the breast tumor. The sequence derives from a female donor with breast cancer. Written as DNA, the CDR3 is TGTGCCAGCAGAGGGGGGGAGGGAAAACTGTTTTTT. This encodes CASRGGEGKLFF.